The present T cell receptor beta chain was sequenced within a study of regulatory T cells in long-lasting Graves disease. CDR3 length: 15 amino acids. Trimming at V came to 1 base and at J to 6 bases, leaving 6 bases not matched to a gene. Per germline, CDR1 SGHDT and CDR2 YYEEEE. Libraries of TCR beta came from iRepertoire HTBI primers plus Arm-PCR of CDR3 regions. From the multiplex PCR reads, TCRdb called clonotypes with MiXCR, one entry per CDR3 protein. The table records approximately 380,000 distinct CDR3 sequences, around 20% of them present only once. Documented time point: persistent/refractory GD, antithyroid drugs over 5 years with positive TRAb. PBMC-derived RNA was used for the TCR library. This clonotype was seen ten or more times.

The sequence came from a female donor with Graves disease. The chain couples TRBV5-6 to TRBJ2-2; 7 positions match TRBD1. The source was peripheral blood mononuclear cells (PBMCs), collected when the disease was refractory, from a patient treated with antithyroid drugs. The CDR3 sequence is CASSLTGASSGELFF. In nucleotides, the CDR3 is TGTGCCAGCAGCTTGACAGGGGCCAGCTCCGGGGAGCTGTTTTTT.